This record looks at one TCR beta chain sequence and its context. Methods used by the authors: Amplified reference gene primers provided the basis for estimating nucleated cell counts. Measured with immunoSEQ multiplex PCR; TCRdb has only the in-frame clones, and not every one. For V, J and clone size, that table is used; D and trimming come from the DNA. Of some 250,000 clones in the sample, 88% were seen once. Per the germline V gene, CDR1 is SGHTA and CDR2 is FQGTGA. The CDR3 spans 14 residues. The V gene lost 5 bases and the J gene lost 12 bases, with 21 bases spanning the gap. The data stem from a study of blood T cell repertoires in COVID-19. Study at large: The study drew acute and convalescent COVID-19 samples from the United States, Italy and Spain. Sample material is recorded as cDNA or gDNA derived from T cells, B-cell-depleted T cells, or PBMCs.

The chain employs TRBV7-3 and TRBJ2-3; tentative D call: TRBD1 (7 bases). The sequencing sample was made of peripheral blood. This TCR was sampled from a woman aged 35 to 49 who had recovered from COVID-19. CDR3 region: CASSPQGGQGGQYF. The CDR3 DNA follows: TGTGCCAGCAGCCCACAAGGGGGGCAGGGGGGTCAGTATTTT.